The T cell receptor beta chain described here comes from a study of cytomegalovirus exposure and HLA in healthy donors. Study-wide results and caveats: The study labeled 180 or so TCR beta chains cytomegalovirus-associated.

CDR3 length: 13 residues. Germline-derived CDR1 and CDR2 are SNHLY and FYNNEI. Trimming removed 6 bases from V and 5 bases from J; junction bases left unmatched: 5. PCR involved 60 Vbeta and 13 Jbeta primers. Here immunoSEQ multiplex PCR was the method, and the copy in TCRdb shows in-frame clones only, minus some. The repertoire holds 40,000 or so clones, around 60% seen once, with about 8.7% in the top ten. Points on this clone: Antigen: not known.

Recording of this donor's CMV serostatus was not done. The V and J genes are TRBV2 and TRBJ1-1; TRBD1 agrees at 8 bases. The sample consisted of PBMCs. This sequence originates from a human donor in good health. The CDR3 region has the DNA TGTGCCAGCAGCACGGACAGGGAGACTGAAGCTTTCTTT. Translating gives CASSTDRETEAFF.